The 12 T cell receptor beta chains given below trace back to one sample, sequenced in a study of CD8 T cells in Susac syndrome. RNA was extracted with the RNeasy kit, and a quantity of 0.5 to 1 ug was reverse transcribed using random hexamers. TCRdb reprocessed the immunoSEQ multiplex PCR reads with MiXCR, giving one entry per CDR3 protein. The sample lists around 180,000 distinct CDR3 sequences; approximately 95% were seen once. Sequencing was carried out using CD4+ T cells from PBMCs. The source is a human donor with multiple sclerosis.

The chain links TRBV7-9 to TRBJ1-1, with D possibly matching TRBD1 (6 bases). The V gene's germline CDR1 is SEHNR and CDR2 FQNEAQ (reference sequence). Between the trimmed V and J ends, which lost 5 bases and 5 bases, there was a span of 15 bases. CDR3 length equals 14 residues. The CDR3 spells CASSTQTGGTEAFF. In DNA, the CDR3 is TGTGCCAGCAGCACTCAGACAGGAGGTACTGAAGCTTTCTTT.

The rearrangement links TRBV6-2 or TRBV6-3 to TRBJ2-5; tentative D call: TRBD2 (6 bases). Trimming took off 2 bases at V and 5 bases at J, with 15 bases between the two ends. This CDR3 spans 15 amino acids. The germline CDR1 and CDR2 sequences are MNHEY and SVGEGT. The CDR3 nucleotides read TGTGCCAGCAGTTACGACCAGACCGGGAGTGAGACCCAGTACTTC. As protein: CASSYDQTGSETQYF.

In regard to this clonotype: The conserved final phenylalanine or tryptophan is absent from the CDR3, which likely points to a read error. The CDR3 DNA reads TGTGCCTGGAGTGTATCGCAAGAGACCCAGTACCTC. It specifies CAWSVSQETQYL. This rearrangement joins TRBV30 to TRBJ2-5; D is unresolved. The CDR3 is 12 residues long. Germline CDR1 GTSNPN, CDR2 SVGIG (reference sequence). Trimming pared 0 bases from V and 2 bases from J, leaving 4 bases between.

The chain combines TRBV5-1 with TRBJ2-5, with D perhaps being TRBD1 or TRBD2 (6 bases each). The germline gives CDR1 SGHRS, CDR2 YFSETQ. Trimming cost V 0 bases and J 5 bases, with 14 bases left between them. This CDR3 comprises 15 residues. The CDR3 region is CASSLEGGLWETQYF. The DNA of the CDR3 is TGCGCCAGCAGCTTGGAAGGGGGGCTCTGGGAGACCCAGTACTTC.

The chain combines TRBV28 with TRBJ1-2, with TRBD1 identical over 10 bases. Trimming removed 6 bases from V and 4 bases from J; junction bases left unmatched: 2. The CDR3 length is 13 residues. CDR1 is MDHEN and CDR2 is SYDVKM in the germline V gene. The CDR3 coding sequence is TGTGCCAGCAGGGGACAGGGGAGCTATGGCTACACCTTC. Amino acids: CASRGQGSYGYTF.

This clonotype was seen just once. The chain joins TRBV19 to TRBJ2-7; 12 nucleotides match TRBD1. Germline loops: CDR1 LNHDA, CDR2 SQIVND (reference sequence). V was clipped by 6 bases and J by 3 bases; unmatched bases: 6. The length of the CDR3 is 15 residues. Here the CDR3 reads CASRPGQGAIYEQYF. CDR3 coding DNA: TGTGCCAGTAGGCCGGGACAGGGGGCGATCTACGAGCAGTACTTC.

V and J are TRBV3-1 and TRBJ1-2; the D is unclear. Germline V gene data show CDR1 as LGHDT and CDR2 as YNNKEL (reference sequence). The V and J ends lost 4 bases and 4 bases respectively, with 13 bases between them. The CDR3 totals 14 residues. CDR3 in amino acids: CASSPTNSLYGYTF. The CDR3 DNA is TGTGCCAGCAGCCCAACAAATTCCCTCTATGGCTACACCTTC.

The V and J genes are TRBV18 and TRBJ2-3, with 12 bases matching TRBD1. The V gene end was trimmed by 3 bases and the J gene end by 5 bases; junction bases not matched to a gene: 9. Germline CDR1 reads KGHSH; CDR2 reads LQKENI. This CDR3 is built from 17 residues. The DNA for the CDR3 is TGTGCCAGCTCACCGTCGACCGGGACAGGGGGCGAAGATACGCAGTATTTT. It is translated as CASSPSTGTGGEDTQYF.

The V call is TRBV7-9, the J call TRBJ2-7; D might be TRBD1 (6 bases). With 3 bases removed from V and 2 bases from J, the gap between germline ends came to 11 bases. The CDR3 totals 14 residues. In germline, CDR1 is SEHNR, CDR2 FQNEAQ (reference sequence). CDR3 sequence (DNA): TGTGCCAGCAGCTTCAGAGGACAGACCTACGAGCAGTACTTC. It is translated as CASSFRGQTYEQYF. The full variable domain, in which reference TRBV7-9 and TRBJ2-7 provide the parts outside the CDR3, is DTGVSQNPRHKITKRGQNVTFRCDPISEHNRLYWYRQTLGQGPEFLTYFQNEAQLEKSRLLSDRFSAERPKGSFSTLEIQRTEQGDSAMYLCASSFRGQTYEQYFGPGTRLTVT.

In this sample, this clonotype turned up once. The CDR3 region has the DNA TGCAGTGCTAGAGAAGGGGGGAAACTCCTCACAGATACGCAGTATTTT. Protein sequence: CSAREGGKLLTDTQYF. The chain employs TRBV20-1 and TRBJ2-3; D may correspond to TRBD1 or TRBD2 (6 bases each). Germline V gene data show CDR1 as DFQATT and CDR2 as SNEGSKA (reference sequence). The CDR3 sequence is 16 residues long. Trimming stripped 0 bases from V and 2 bases from J, with 15 bases between.

The V call is TRBV27, the J call TRBJ1-1; D gene uncertain. The CDR3 has 14 residues. V was clipped by 5 bases and J by 4 bases, with 14 bases between them. Per the germline V gene, CDR1 is MNHEY and CDR2 is SMNVEV (reference sequence). This CDR3 reads CASSPTPVSTEAFF. CDR3 coding DNA: TGTGCCAGCAGTCCCACCCCTGTGAGCACTGAAGCTTTCTTT.

The chain links TRBV27 to TRBJ1-1, with 8 positions matching TRBD1. Germline V CDR1 and CDR2: MNHEY, SMNVEV (reference sequence). The CDR3 loop spans 13 amino acids. V lost 2 bases to trimming and J lost 8 bases; unmatched junction nucleotides: 4. CDR3: CASSLSGQGEAFF. CDR3 nucleotides: TGTGCCAGCAGTTTAAGTGGACAGGGAGAAGCTTTCTTT.